This TCR beta chain is drawn from a study of cytomegalovirus exposure and HLA in healthy donors. Study-level information: Prior work identified around 120 million unique TCR beta sequences in approximately 180 million T cells.

Points from the study as a whole: Cytomegalovirus association was assigned to about 150 TCR beta chains. Confirmation in vitro established that three CMV-associated chains were specific for CMV antigens. Earlier findings revealed that most TCR beta V segments proved productive either about 87% or about 30% of the time.

In the PCR, 60 Vbeta and 13 Jbeta primers were used. Measured with immunoSEQ multiplex PCR; TCRdb has only the in-frame clones, and not every one. The sample records tens of thousands of clones, roughly four fifths being singletons. This clone was counted once. The antigen is undetermined. The sequencing input was PBMCs. The TCR sequence derives from a man younger than 45 in good health and CMV-seronegative.

This CDR3 is CASSLGDTTTGYHGYTF. The CDR3 coding sequence is TGCGCCAGCAGCCTGGGGGATACGACGACAGGGTACCATGGCTACACCTTC. The rearrangement uses TRBV5-1 and TRBJ1-2; the match to TRBD1 covers 7 bases. The V gene end was trimmed by 4 bases and the J gene end by 6 bases; junction bases not matched to a gene: 18. Per the germline V gene, CDR1 is SGHRS and CDR2 is YFSETQ. There are 17 residues in the CDR3.